The 21 T cell receptor beta chains in this list originate from one sample, sequenced in a study of Ad26.COV2.S vaccination and SARS-CoV-2 variants. Profiling relied on immunoSEQ multiplex PCR, and the TCRdb table lists in-frame clones only, not all of them. This sample has about 680,000 clones, with 89% found just once. The treatment denotes: over 15 received Ad26.COV2.S at low or high dose, single or two shots; roughly 5 received placebo; per-sample allocation not given. Specimens were obtained on day 63 following the first vaccine or placebo injection. The sequencing here drew on peripheral blood, taken in a trial of Ad26.COV2.S vaccine versus placebo. All receptors come from a person between 18 and 65 years old who received the Ad26.COV2.S COVID-19 vaccine or a placebo.

About this clone itself: This sample includes further DNA sequences coding for the same CDR3. J is TRBJ2-1 and V is TRBV7-9; TRBD2 agrees at 9 bases. The V segment lost 2 bases and the J segment 1 base; nucleotides outside the gene matches: 0. CDR3 size: 15 residues. Germline assignment: CDR1 SEHNR and CDR2 FQNEAQ (reference sequence). The CDR3: CASSLSGGSYNEQFF. As DNA, the CDR3 is TGTGCCAGCAGCTTAAGCGGGGGGTCCTACAATGAGCAGTTCTTC.

This chain joins TRBV3-1 (or the pseudogene TRBV3-2) and TRBJ2-3, with D perhaps assigned TRBD1 or TRBD2 (5 bases each). Per the germline V gene, CDR1 is LGHDT and CDR2 is YNNKEL (reference sequence). V was pared by 0 bases and J by 3 bases, with 22 bases between. The CDR3 has 19 amino acids. CDR3 DNA: TGTGCCAGCAGCCAAGAATTTGGGGGTCGATGGGGCATTACAGATACGCAGTATTTT. This translates into CASSQEFGGRWGITDTQYF.

The chain couples TRBV3-1 (or the pseudogene TRBV3-2) to TRBJ1-1, with D hard to call. V lost 7 bases and J 4 bases, leaving 7 bases between the germline ends. The CDR3 consists of 11 residues. Germline V CDR1 and CDR2: LGHDT, YNNKEL (reference sequence). CDR3 bases: TGTGCCAGCATACCCCCCACTGAAGCTTTCTTT. Translated: CASIPPTEAFF.

The rearrangement joins TRBV7-2 to TRBJ2-7; TRBD2 is a possible D gene (5 bases). The germline CDR1 and CDR2 sequences are SGHTA and FQGNSA. This CDR3 region has 15 residues. V gave up 1 base and J gave up 1 base, with 11 bases separating them. CDR3 bases: TGTGCCAGCAGCTTAGGGACTGTAAAATCCTACGAGCAGTACTTC. Translation: CASSLGTVKSYEQYF.

J is TRBJ2-3 and V is TRBV19, with TRBD2 matching over 10 bases. Germline loops: CDR1 LNHDA, CDR2 SQIVND (reference sequence). CDR3 length: 15 amino acids. The V and J ends lost 6 bases and 4 bases, in that order; junction bases with no gene match: 7. The DNA for the CDR3 is TGTGCCAGTAGAGATAGCGGGGGGCCCGCAGATACGCAGTATTTT. Protein sequence: CASRDSGGPADTQYF.

The chain carries TRBV7-2 and TRBJ2-7; the match to TRBD1 covers 7 bases. The germline V gene encodes CDR1 SGHTA and CDR2 FQGNSA. CDR3 length: 15 residues. J was trimmed by 0 bases and V by 5 bases; bases with no gene match: 7. CDR3: CASSNLGGYSYEQYF. The CDR3 bases are TGTGCCAGCAGCAATCTAGGGGGCTACTCCTACGAGCAGTACTTC. The whole variable domain, filled in from reference TRBV7-2 and TRBJ2-7, reads GAGVSQSPSNKVTEKGKDVELRCDPISGHTALYWYRQSLGQGLEFLIYFQGNSAPDKSGLPSDRFSAERTGGSVSTLTIQRTQQEDSAVYLCASSNLGGYSYEQYFGPGTRLTVT.

This clone was detected only once. V and J are TRBV25-1 and TRBJ1-1; no firm D call. Between the trimmed V and J ends, which lost 2 bases and 1 base, there was a span of 14 bases. Germline CDR1 MGHDK, CDR2 SYGVNS. This CDR3 is 16 amino acids long. The chain's CDR3 is CASSEHAVRSNTEAFF. In nucleotides, the CDR3 is TGTGCCAGCAGTGAACACGCGGTCAGATCGAACACTGAAGCTTTCTTT.

Only one count was recorded for this clone. The rearrangement uses TRBV30 and TRBJ2-6; unclear D gene. Germline loops: CDR1 GTSNPN, CDR2 SVGIG (reference sequence). The V gene lost 0 bases and the J gene lost 0 bases, with 6 bases spanning the gap. The CDR3 covers 15 residues. CDR3 bases: TGTGCCTGGAGTGTGAGGACCTCTGGGGCCAACGTCCTGACTTTC. This codes for CAWSVRTSGANVLTF. The full variable domain, in which reference TRBV30 and TRBJ2-6 provide the parts outside the CDR3, is SQTIHQWPATLVQPVGSPLSLECTVEGTSNPNLYWYRQAAGRGLQLLFYSVGIGQISSEVPQNLSASRPQDRQFILSSKKLLLSDSGFYLCAWSVRTSGANVLTFGAGSRLTVL.

The rearrangement links TRBV7-2 to TRBJ2-7; D possibly corresponds to TRBD2 (5 bases). This CDR3 is built from 15 residues. Germline V CDR1 and CDR2: SGHTA, FQGNSA. V was trimmed by 1 base and J by 0 bases, leaving 10 bases between them. The CDR3 nucleotides read TGTGCCAGCAGCTTAGGTGCGGGCTCCTCCTACGAGCAGTACTTC. This sequence encodes CASSLGAGSSYEQYF. Filled out from reference TRBV7-2 and TRBJ2-7, the complete variable domain reads GAGVSQSPSNKVTEKGKDVELRCDPISGHTALYWYRQSLGQGLEFLIYFQGNSAPDKSGLPSDRFSAERTGGSVSTLTIQRTQQEDSAVYLCASSLGAGSSYEQYFGPGTRLTVT.

The V gene is TRBV18, the J gene TRBJ2-7, with unresolved D. The V end lost 2 bases, the J end lost 5 bases, and 13 bases lay between the germline ends. Germline V gene lookup returns CDR1 KGHSH and CDR2 LQKENI. The CDR3 spans 14 residues. CDR3 residues: CASSPIGSIDEQYF. As DNA, the CDR3 is TGTGCCAGCTCACCAATAGGGTCGATCGACGAGCAGTACTTC. Looking up the rest from reference TRBV18 and TRBJ2-7 gives the full variable domain: NAGVMQNPRHLVRRRGQEARLRCSPMKGHSHVYWYRQLPEEGLKFMVYLQKENIIDESGMPKERFSAEFPKEGPSILRIQQVVRGDSAAYFCASSPIGSIDEQYFGPGTRLTVT.

This chain uses TRBV19 with TRBJ2-1, with 11 bases identical to TRBD2. The germline gives CDR1 LNHDA, CDR2 SQIVND (reference sequence). This CDR3 comprises 14 residues. With V trimmed by 6 bases and J by 8 bases, 6 bases remained unmatched. CDR3 protein: CASRKGLAVDEQFF. DNA for the CDR3: TGTGCCAGTAGGAAGGGACTAGCGGTCGATGAGCAGTTCTTC.

This chain connects TRBV30 to TRBJ1-2; D may be TRBD1 (6 bases). Trimming cost V 5 bases and J 3 bases, with 19 bases left between them. The CDR3 consists of 15 residues. Germline V gene data show CDR1 as GTSNPN and CDR2 as SVGIG (reference sequence). The CDR3 DNA follows: TGTGCCTGGGATAACGTAGGCAGGGGCGACTATGGCTACACCTTC. Its protein is CAWDNVGRGDYGYTF.

The CDR3 coding sequence is TGTGCCAGCATTCGGGGGGCGGGAGATACGCAGTATTTT. Residues: CASIRGAGDTQYF. The chain combines TRBV12-3 or TRBV12-4 with TRBJ2-3; tentatively, D is TRBD2 (7 bases). The CDR3 runs to 13 residues. The V end was cut by 7 bases, the J end by 5 bases, with 13 bases between.

The rearrangement links TRBV4-2 to TRBJ1-3; tentatively, D is TRBD1 (5 bases). V lost 0 bases and J 8 bases, leaving 14 bases between the germline ends. Germline assignment: CDR1 LGHNA and CDR2 YNFKEQ. CDR3 length: 15 residues. The CDR3 DNA sequence: TGTGCCAGCAGCCAAGATAGTTCGGGGGGATACACCATATATTTT. This gives the protein CASSQDSSGGYTIYF.

J is TRBJ2-1 and V is TRBV18, with D hard to call. Looked up from germline, CDR1 is KGHSH and CDR2 is LQKENI. V was clipped by 0 bases and J by 6 bases, with 6 bases between them. This CDR3 spans 13 amino acids. The CDR3: CASSPPNSNEQFF. As DNA, the CDR3 is TGTGCCAGCTCACCACCGAACAGCAATGAGCAGTTCTTC.

The chain carries TRBV7-2 and TRBJ2-1, with D possibly being TRBD2 (5 bases). Trimming pared 1 base from V and 4 bases from J, leaving 8 bases between. The CDR3 loop spans 14 amino acids. The germline V gene has CDR1 SGHTA and CDR2 FQGNSA. CDR3 protein: CASSLERQYNEQFF. CDR3 DNA sequence: TGTGCCAGCAGCTTAGAGCGGCAGTACAATGAGCAGTTCTTC.

This clone was counted only a few times. The CDR3 is CACTSGAYYEQYF. CDR3 sequence (DNA): TGTGCCTGTACTAGCGGGGCTTACTACGAGCAGTACTTC. The genes are TRBV30 and TRBJ2-7; 10 positions agree with TRBD2. The germline V gene has CDR1 GTSNPN and CDR2 SVGIG (reference sequence). Trimming cost V 6 bases and J 3 bases; bases outside gene matches: 5. The CDR3 covers 13 residues.

The chain carries TRBV19 and TRBJ2-7, with D possibly being TRBD1 (6 bases). Germline lookup yields CDR1 LNHDA and CDR2 SQIVND (reference sequence). This CDR3 is 15 amino acids long. V was pared by 1 base and J by 3 bases, with 13 bases between. The CDR3: CASSIAQGLRYEQYF. DNA for the CDR3: TGTGCCAGTAGTATAGCGCAGGGGCTTCGCTACGAGCAGTACTTC.

This clone was picked up a small number of times. Here the CDR3 reads CASSRTGRNEQYF. Here the CDR3 DNA reads TGTGCCAGCAGCCGGACAGGGAGAAACGAGCAGTACTTC. This chain connects TRBV3-1 (or the pseudogene TRBV3-2) to TRBJ2-7; 8 positions agree with TRBD1. The CDR3 spans 13 residues. V dropped 4 bases and J dropped 5; count of bases not matched to a gene: 4. Germline values: CDR1 LGHDT, CDR2 YNNKEL (reference sequence).

This clone was counted a few times. The chain employs TRBV6-5 and TRBJ1-2; D is unresolved. V dropped 2 bases and J dropped 5 bases, with 15 bases sitting between them. Germline V gene data show CDR1 as MNHEY and CDR2 as SVGAGI. This CDR3 has 15 amino acids. In DNA form, the CDR3 reads TGTGCCAGCAGTTACGGGCCGGGAGTGAGGTATGGCTACACCTTC. It codes for CASSYGPGVRYGYTF.

The J gene is TRBJ1-2, the V gene TRBV20-1; D is unclear. V lost 4 bases and J lost 1, with 4 bases in between. CDR3 length: 11 residues. Germline V gives CDR1 DFQATT, CDR2 SNEGSKA (reference sequence). The CDR3 sequence is CSAMYNYGYTF. CDR3 coding DNA: TGCAGTGCTATGTATAACTATGGCTACACCTTC.